A single sample gave rise to the 28 T cell receptor beta chains below, sequenced in a study of response to subunit inactivated influenza vaccine. TCRdb reprocessed the RT-PCR reads via MiXCR and lists one record per CDR3 protein. Among about 620,000 distinct CDR3 sequences, about 10% were seen once, and the ten largest hold about 11%. This sample was shared with a second study, whose subject was T cells expressing NK-cell markers. This second report adds: Researchers built TCR beta cDNA using 5'RACE template switching with UMIs.

Specimen: PBMCs from blood, collected on the day of vaccination. The receptor set was obtained from a man aged 50 or older who received an inactivated influenza vaccine.

V usage is TRBV9 and J usage is TRBJ2-7; a possible D gene is TRBD1 (7 bases). The V end was cut by 3 bases, the J end by 0 bases, with 10 bases between. The CDR3 totals 14 residues. Germline values: CDR1 SGDLS, CDR2 YYNGEE. The chain's CDR3 is CASSAGGNSYEQYF. CDR3 nucleotides: TGTGCCAGCAGCGCAGGGGGGAACTCCTACGAGCAGTACTTC.

The chain has TRBV12-3 or TRBV12-4 and TRBJ2-7; no firm D call. Trimming cost V 2 bases and J 4 bases, with 9 bases left between them. The CDR3 contains 13 residues. CDR3 DNA sequence: TGTGCCAGCAGTTTATATAGTATGTACGAGCAGTACTTC. Its translation is CASSLYSMYEQYF.

This clonotype was seen ten or more times. The V and J genes are TRBV5-1 and TRBJ2-7; a weak D match, TRBD1 (6 bases). Germline V gives CDR1 SGHRS, CDR2 YFSETQ. V was shortened by 1 base and J by 6 bases, with 11 bases between the two germline ends. The CDR3 sequence is 13 residues long. CDR3 protein: CASSLMGAGEQYF. As DNA, the CDR3 is TGCGCCAGCAGCTTGATGGGGGCGGGCGAGCAGTACTTC.

This clonotype has just a few counts. This chain uses TRBV7-2 with TRBJ2-7; the match to TRBD1 covers 10 bases. The junction had 3 bases not matched to a gene; V was cut back by 5 bases and J by 2 bases. The CDR3 spans 14 residues. Germline-derived CDR1 and CDR2 are SGHTA and FQGNSA. The CDR3 bases are TGTGCCAGCAGCCGGGACAGGGGTACCTACGAGCAGTACTTC. Its translation: CASSRDRGTYEQYF.

This clonotype has more than one count but fewer than ten. The chain carries TRBV4-3 and TRBJ2-7; 12 nucleotides align to TRBD2. This CDR3 region has 16 residues. Germline lookup yields CDR1 LGHNA and CDR2 YSLEER. Trimming cost V 0 bases and J 4 bases; bases outside gene matches: 4. CDR3 sequence reads: CASSQDWLAGGYEQYF. The CDR3 coding sequence is TGCGCCAGCAGCCAAGATTGGCTAGCGGGGGGGTACGAGCAGTACTTC.

Worth noting for this clonotype: This clone may be a read error of a much larger clone one base away. The CDR3 here is CSASEGQGFNQETQYF. Written as DNA, the CDR3 is TGCAGTGCTAGCGAGGGACAGGGGTTCAACCAAGAGACCCAGTACTTC. The genes are TRBV20-1 and TRBJ2-5, with 10 bases identical to TRBD1. Losses at the gene ends were 3 bases for V and 0 bases for J; bases not matched to a gene: 7. The germline CDR1 and CDR2 sequences are DFQATT and SNEGSKA (reference sequence). This CDR3 region has 16 residues.

Many counts were recorded for this clonotype. The J gene is TRBJ1-1, the V gene TRBV7-6; the match to TRBD1 covers 9 bases. The CDR3 is 16 amino acids. V trimming: 5 bases; J trimming: 5 bases; junction bases outside the gene matches: 12. Germline V CDR1 and CDR2: SGHVS, FNYEAQ. The CDR3 here is CASSNPGGQGGTEAFF. CDR3 DNA: TGTGCCAGCAGCAATCCTGGGGGACAGGGTGGGACTGAAGCTTTCTTT.

This clonotype was counted a few times. This chain joins TRBV12-3 or TRBV12-4 and TRBJ2-5; TRBD2 agrees at 11 bases. There are 14 residues in the CDR3. The trim removed 11 bases at V and 4 bases at J, leaving 9 bases unmatched. The CDR3 reads CAGSGGAVGETQYF. The CDR3 bases are TGTGCCGGTAGCGGGGGGGCCGTCGGAGAGACCCAGTACTTC.

This clonotype has a handful of counts. This sequence joins TRBV11-2 and TRBJ2-1; D unresolved. This CDR3 has 16 amino acids. Germline V gives CDR1 SGHAT, CDR2 FQNNGV. Trimming shortened V by 4 bases and J by 6 bases, and 19 bases separated the two germline ends. CDR3 loop: CASSSIPTHLTNEQFF. CDR3 nucleotide sequence: TGTGCCAGCAGCTCGATACCGACCCATTTAACCAATGAGCAGTTCTTC.

CDR3 sequence: CASSFGQGRANYGYTF. The CDR3 DNA reads as TGTGCCAGCAGTTTTGGACAGGGACGAGCTAACTATGGCTACACCTTC. The rearrangement links TRBV12-3 or TRBV12-4 to TRBJ1-2; 8 nucleotides agree with TRBD1. The ends lost 3 bases at V and 0 bases at J; junction bases unmatched: 6. CDR3 size: 16 residues.

This clonotype was detected once. The chain employs TRBV2 and TRBJ2-1, with 7 bases fitting TRBD1. The CDR3 loop spans 15 amino acids. The V segment lost 1 base and the J segment 6 bases; nucleotides outside the gene matches: 6. Germline V lookup: CDR1 SNHLY, CDR2 FYNNEI. CDR3 nucleotides: TGTGCCAGCAGTGAAGGAGACAGGGTACTCAATGAGCAGTTCTTC. It encodes CASSEGDRVLNEQFF.

This clonotype was seen a few times. The rearrangement joins TRBV19 to TRBJ2-5; D remains unclear. The CDR3 has 13 residues. Deletions cut 5 bases from V and 5 bases from J, with 12 bases between. CDR1 LNHDA and CDR2 SQIVND come from the germline V gene (reference sequence). The CDR3 coding sequence is TGTGCCAGTAGTCTCGGCTGGCGCGAGACCCAGTACTTC. It translates to CASSLGWRETQYF.

Concerning this clonotype: The junction and the germline gene differ at one end; a read error may be behind it. The chain joins TRBV3-1 to TRBJ2-3; D possibly corresponds to TRBD1 (5 bases). CDR1 is LGHDT, CDR2 YNNKEL, per germline (reference sequence). The CDR3 has 14 amino acids. CDR3 amino acids: CASSQPARADTQDF. The CDR3 DNA sequence: TGTGCCAGCAGCCAACCCGCCAGGGCAGATACGCAGGATTTT.

V and J are TRBV10-3 and TRBJ1-1, with D possibly matching TRBD1 (5 bases). The CDR3 totals 14 residues. Trimming pared 10 bases from V and 6 bases from J, leaving 21 bases between. Germline values: CDR1 ENHRY, CDR2 SYGVKD. The CDR3 region has the DNA TGTGCCAGTTTCTTGGACGGGGCTTTATCTGAAGCTTTCTTT. This gives the protein CASFLDGALSEAFF.

The gene calls are TRBV9 and TRBJ2-7, with TRBD2 matching 8 bases. Germline CDR1 and CDR2: SGDLS and YYNGEE. With V trimmed by 0 bases and J by 2 bases, 4 bases remained unmatched. This CDR3 is built from 15 residues. The CDR3 DNA reads as TGTGCCAGCAGCGTAGATGCGGGAGGTACCTACGAGCAGTACTTC. Protein sequence: CASSVDAGGTYEQYF.

The chain links TRBV20-1 to TRBJ2-5; 7 bases align to TRBD1. Unmatched junction bases numbered 6, after V lost 0 bases and J lost 5 bases. Germline-derived CDR1 and CDR2 are DFQATT and SNEGSKA (reference sequence). This CDR3 is built from 14 residues. CDR3 nucleotide sequence: TGCAGTGCTAGAGATTTGACAGGGAAGGAGACCCAGTACTTC. Translated, it gives CSARDLTGKETQYF.

This clonotype was recorded a few times. This chain joins TRBV20-1 and TRBJ2-2; unclear D gene. Trimming took off 6 bases at V and 0 bases at J, with 17 bases between the two ends. The germline gives CDR1 DFQATT, CDR2 SNEGSKA (reference sequence). CDR3 length: 16 amino acids. The CDR3 spells CSAPVFGRANTGELFF. CDR3 bases: TGCAGTGCCCCCGTGTTTGGAAGGGCGAACACCGGGGAGCTGTTTTTT.

Remarks on this clonotype: A read error may produce the germline difference seen at one junction end. This chain links TRBV18 with TRBJ2-6, with D hard to call. The CDR3 is 16 residues long. CDR1 and CDR2 from the germline V gene are KGHSH and LQKENI. The CDR3 DNA reads as TGTGCCAGCTCACCGGGATTAGGCTCTCGGGCCAACGTCCTGTCTTTC. Its protein product is CASSPGLGSRANVLSF.

The chain uses TRBV3-1 and TRBJ2-7, with a weak D call TRBD1 (6 bases). Germline V gene lookup returns CDR1 LGHDT and CDR2 YNNKEL (reference sequence). V was pared by 3 bases and J by 2 bases, with 11 bases between. The CDR3 spans 14 residues. DNA of the CDR3: TGTGCCAGCAGCCACAGGACAGCCCCCTACGAGCAGTACTTC. Translated, it gives CASSHRTAPYEQYF.

This chain links TRBV2 with TRBJ1-5; D not certain. The ends were cut back, 8 bases at V and 0 bases at J, with 17 bases in the middle. The CDR3 extends over 16 amino acids. The germline V gene has CDR1 SNHLY and CDR2 FYNNEI. The CDR3 loop is CASSGSATNSNQPQHF. The DNA of the CDR3 is TGTGCCAGCTCGGGCTCCGCCACTAATAGCAATCAGCCCCAGCATTTT.

The V call is TRBV20-1, the J call TRBJ2-7; D possibly matches TRBD1 or TRBD2 (5 bases each). From germline, CDR1 is DFQATT and CDR2 SNEGSKA (reference sequence). V shed 0 bases and J shed 4 bases, with 13 bases lying between them. The CDR3 consists of 14 residues. The CDR3 DNA reads as TGCAGTGCTAGAGATCCGGGACGCCAATACGAGCAGTACTTC. Its translation: CSARDPGRQYEQYF.

CDR3 sequence: CASSLRAWGDEQFF. The CDR3 coding sequence is TGTGCCAGCAGCCTACGGGCGTGGGGCGATGAGCAGTTCTTC. The V gene is TRBV11-2, the J gene TRBJ2-1, with D perhaps TRBD1 (5 bases). V lost 5 bases and J lost 8, with 16 bases in between. There are 14 residues in the CDR3. Germline V gives CDR1 SGHAT, CDR2 FQNNGV.

V is TRBV10-3 and J is TRBJ2-3; the match to TRBD1 covers 9 bases. From germline, CDR1 is ENHRY and CDR2 SYGVKD. The trim removed 0 bases at V and 5 bases at J, leaving 9 bases unmatched. The CDR3 is made up of 17 amino acids. The CDR3 region is CAISESSGQGLGDTQYF. The DNA of the CDR3 is TGTGCCATCAGTGAGTCTTCGGGACAGGGCCTTGGAGATACGCAGTATTTT.

This clonotype came up a few times. The chain joins TRBV10-3 to TRBJ2-7, with D possibly matching TRBD2 (6 bases). With 5 bases removed from V and 6 bases from J, the gap between germline ends came to 20 bases. The length of the CDR3 is 15 residues. Germline V lookup: CDR1 ENHRY, CDR2 SYGVKD. The CDR3 protein is CAISRVLSREAEQYF. CDR3 nucleotides: TGTGCCATCAGTCGGGTCCTCTCCAGGGAGGCCGAGCAGTACTTC.

This clonotype was seen a few times. V and J are TRBV9 and TRBJ1-5; D remains unclear. This CDR3 comprises 14 residues. The V and J ends lost 0 bases and 2 bases respectively, with 6 bases between them. The V gene's germline CDR1 is SGDLS and CDR2 YYNGEE. DNA for the CDR3: TGTGCCAGCAGCGTAGAGGGTGGCAATCAGCCCCAGCATTTT. This translates into CASSVEGGNQPQHF.

This clonotype came up a few times. The J gene is TRBJ2-4, the V gene TRBV5-6, with 7 bases aligning to TRBD2. The length of the CDR3 is 13 residues. The germline V gene has CDR1 SGHDT and CDR2 YYEEEE. V shed 4 bases, J shed 6 bases, and the junction held 4 bases outside the gene matches. The CDR3: CASSRREGNIQYF. DNA for the CDR3: TGTGCCAGCAGCAGGAGGGAGGGAAACATTCAGTACTTC.

The genes are TRBV10-3 and TRBJ2-3; the match to TRBD1 covers 10 bases. The CDR3 contains 15 residues. The germline V gene encodes CDR1 ENHRY and CDR2 SYGVKD. V trimming: 4 bases; J trimming: 0 bases; junction bases outside the gene matches: 1. Written as DNA, the CDR3 is TGTGCCATCAGTGGACAGGGGGCGAGCACAGATACGCAGTATTTT. The encoded protein is CAISGQGASTDTQYF.

This clonotype has only a few counts. The chain has TRBV30 and TRBJ2-1, with TRBD2 matching 8 bases. CDR3 length: 13 amino acids. V lost 5 bases to trimming and J lost 10 bases; unmatched junction nucleotides: 10. The germline gives CDR1 GTSNPN, CDR2 SVGIG (reference sequence). This CDR3 is CAWARTSHREQFF. CDR3 DNA sequence: TGTGCCTGGGCCCGGACTAGCCATAGAGAGCAGTTCTTC.